This T cell receptor beta chain was retrieved from a study of blood T cell repertoires in COVID-19. Background on the study: There were acute and convalescent COVID-19 samples, and they came from the United States, Italy and Spain.

In germline, CDR1 is SEHNR, CDR2 FQNEAQ (reference sequence). This CDR3 contains 15 residues. V was pared by 1 base and J by 7 bases, with 14 bases between. Per the study methods: Counts of nucleated cells, estimated from reference gene primer amplification, were obtained. This table comes from immunoSEQ multiplex PCR, and its TCRdb copy is limited to in-frame clones, with some not included. That table furnishes V, J and clone size, whereas the DNA furnished D and trimming. The sample lists around 120,000 clones, 85% seen once, with roughly 10% in the top ten. The J gene is TRBJ2-1, the V gene TRBV7-9, with D possibly matching TRBD1 (7 bases). This TCR was sampled from a man older than 75 with acute or convalescent COVID-19. Sequencing was performed on peripheral blood. In DNA form, the CDR3 reads TGTGCCAGCAGCTTAGGTTCGGCAGGGGGGAATGAGCAGTTCTTC. Amino acids: CASSLGSAGGNEQFF. Full variable domain (outside the CDR3, taken from reference TRBV7-9 and TRBJ2-1): DTGVSQNPRHKITKRGQNVTFRCDPISEHNRLYWYRQTLGQGPEFLTYFQNEAQLEKSRLLSDRFSAERPKGSFSTLEIQRTEQGDSAMYLCASSLGSAGGNEQFFGPGTRLTVL.